This T cell receptor beta chain emerged from a study of T cell repertoires in cytomegalovirus infection. This clonotype was counted at least ten times. In germline, CDR1 is SGHVS, CDR2 FNYEAQ. V lost 3 bases, J lost 1 base, and 12 bases lay in between. This CDR3 has 15 amino acids. Each CDR3 protein is one row after TCRdb ran MiXCR on the reads. Here the sample spans fewer than 550,000 distinct CDR3 sequences, 16% being singletons. Sequencing input: CD8+ T cells from PBMCs. The origin of this receptor is a human donor in good health (CMV status not recorded). Some clones in this sample may be carry-over from other donors' samples. The V and J genes are TRBV7-6 and TRBJ1-1, with a tentative D call TRBD1 (5 bases). CDR3 nucleotides: TGTGCCAGCAGCTTGCCCCTGGGACCGAACACTGAAGCTTTCTTT. Protein: CASSLPLGPNTEAFF.